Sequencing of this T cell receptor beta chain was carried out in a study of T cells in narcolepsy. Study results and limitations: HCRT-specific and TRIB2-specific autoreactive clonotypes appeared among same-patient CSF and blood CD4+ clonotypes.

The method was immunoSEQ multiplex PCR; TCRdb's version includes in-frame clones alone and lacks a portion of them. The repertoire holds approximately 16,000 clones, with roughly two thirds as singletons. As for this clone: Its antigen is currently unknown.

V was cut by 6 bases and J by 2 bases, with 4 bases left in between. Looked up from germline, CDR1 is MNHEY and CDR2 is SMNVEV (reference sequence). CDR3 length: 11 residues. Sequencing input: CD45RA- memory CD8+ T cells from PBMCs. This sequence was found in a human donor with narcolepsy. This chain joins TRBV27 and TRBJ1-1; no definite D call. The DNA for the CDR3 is TGTGCCAGCAGCTCTAACACTGAAGCTTTCTTT. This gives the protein CASSSNTEAFF.